This TCR beta chain was recovered during a study of T cells in Graves' hyperthyroidism and ophthalmopathy. Whole-study findings and limits: The blood repertoire included most of the expanded thyroid clonotypes above 0.001.

On this clonotype itself: What it recognizes is unknown. Since a much larger clone is just one base distant, this may be a read error.

RNA transcripts gave rise to amplified TCR beta CDR3 regions. The HTBI primer set was used in a first-round RT-PCR of the TCR CDR3. MiXCR was run by TCRdb on the multiplex PCR reads, yielding one entry per CDR3 protein. Here the sample spans nearly 600,000 distinct CDR3 sequences, 14% being singletons. Material for sequencing was blood. This receptor was obtained from a woman in her twenties or thirties with Graves' hyperthyroidism that later progressed to Graves' ophthalmopathy.

The CDR3 DNA follows: TGTGCCAGCAGCCAAGCAGGTGAGGGCATGAACACTGAAGCTTTCTTT. This sequence encodes CASSQAGEGMNTEAFF. J is TRBJ1-1 and V is TRBV3-1; no clear D. V was cut by 1 base and J by 0 bases, with 12 bases left in between. From germline, CDR1 is LGHDT and CDR2 YNNKEL (reference sequence). This CDR3 has 16 residues.